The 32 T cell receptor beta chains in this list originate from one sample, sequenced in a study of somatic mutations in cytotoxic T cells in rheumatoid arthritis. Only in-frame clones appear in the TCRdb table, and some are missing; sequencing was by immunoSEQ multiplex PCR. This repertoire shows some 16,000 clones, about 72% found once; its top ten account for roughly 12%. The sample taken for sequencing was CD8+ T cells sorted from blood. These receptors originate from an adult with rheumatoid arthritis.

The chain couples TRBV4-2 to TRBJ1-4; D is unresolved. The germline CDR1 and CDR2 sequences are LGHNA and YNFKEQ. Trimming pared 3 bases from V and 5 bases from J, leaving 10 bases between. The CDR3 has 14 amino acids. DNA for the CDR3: TGTGCCAGCAGCCAGCGACTGACAAATGAAAAACTGTTTTTT. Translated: CASSQRLTNEKLFF.

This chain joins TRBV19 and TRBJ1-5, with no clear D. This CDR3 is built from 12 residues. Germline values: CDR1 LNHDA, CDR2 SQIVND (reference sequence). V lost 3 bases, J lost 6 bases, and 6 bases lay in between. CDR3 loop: CASSIGSQPQHF. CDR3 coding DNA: TGTGCCAGTAGTATTGGGTCTCAGCCCCAGCATTTT.

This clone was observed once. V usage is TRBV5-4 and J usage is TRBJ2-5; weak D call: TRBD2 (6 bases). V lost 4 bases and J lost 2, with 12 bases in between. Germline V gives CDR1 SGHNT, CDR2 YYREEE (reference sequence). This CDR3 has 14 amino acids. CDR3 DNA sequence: TGTGCCAGCAGCCGGTTAGCGGAACAAGAGACCCAGTACTTC. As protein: CASSRLAEQETQYF.

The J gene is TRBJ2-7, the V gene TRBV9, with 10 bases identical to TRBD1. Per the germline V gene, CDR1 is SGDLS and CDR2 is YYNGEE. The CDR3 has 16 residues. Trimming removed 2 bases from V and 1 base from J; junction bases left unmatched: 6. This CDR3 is CASSVAGTGVSYEQYF. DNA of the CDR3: TGTGCCAGCAGCGTGGCCGGGACAGGGGTTTCCTACGAGCAGTACTTC.

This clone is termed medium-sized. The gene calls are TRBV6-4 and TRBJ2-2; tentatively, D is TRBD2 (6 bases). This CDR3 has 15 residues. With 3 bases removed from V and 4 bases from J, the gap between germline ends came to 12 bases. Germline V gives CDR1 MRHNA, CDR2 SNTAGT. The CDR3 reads CASSEDGGSTGELFF. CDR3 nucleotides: TGTGCCAGCAGTGAGGATGGGGGGAGCACCGGGGAGCTGTTTTTT.

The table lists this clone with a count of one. The CDR3 DNA reads TGTGCCAGCAGCAAGGGGAATCAGCCCCAGCATTTT. Translating gives CASSKGNQPQHF. The chain joins TRBV13 to TRBJ1-5; D may be TRBD1 (5 bases). Germline CDR1 PRHDT, CDR2 FYEKMQ (reference sequence). V lost 5 bases and J lost 4, with 6 bases in between. CDR3 length: 12 residues.

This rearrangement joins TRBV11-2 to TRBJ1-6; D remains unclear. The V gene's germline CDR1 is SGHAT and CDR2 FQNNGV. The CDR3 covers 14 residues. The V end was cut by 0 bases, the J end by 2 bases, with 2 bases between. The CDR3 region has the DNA TGTGCCAGCAGCTTAGATCCCTATAATTCACCCCTCCACTTT. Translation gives CASSLDPYNSPLHF.

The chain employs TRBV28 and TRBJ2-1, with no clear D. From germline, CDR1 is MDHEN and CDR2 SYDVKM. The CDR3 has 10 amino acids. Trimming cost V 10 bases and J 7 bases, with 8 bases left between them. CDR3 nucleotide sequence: TGTGCCACCCTTCGAAATGAGCAGTTCTTC. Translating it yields CATLRNEQFF.

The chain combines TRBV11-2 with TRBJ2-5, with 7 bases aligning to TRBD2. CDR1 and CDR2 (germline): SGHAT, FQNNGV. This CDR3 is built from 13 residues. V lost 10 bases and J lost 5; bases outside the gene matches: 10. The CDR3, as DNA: TGTGCCACTAGAGAGACTAGCAAGGAGACCCAGTACTTC. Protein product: CATRETSKETQYF. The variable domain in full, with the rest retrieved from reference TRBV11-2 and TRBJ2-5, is EAGVAQSPRYKIIEKRQSVAFWCNPISGHATLYWYQQILGQGPKLLIQFQNNGVVDDSQLPKDRFSAERLKGVDSTLKIQPAKLEDSAVYLCATRETSKETQYFGPGTRLLVL.

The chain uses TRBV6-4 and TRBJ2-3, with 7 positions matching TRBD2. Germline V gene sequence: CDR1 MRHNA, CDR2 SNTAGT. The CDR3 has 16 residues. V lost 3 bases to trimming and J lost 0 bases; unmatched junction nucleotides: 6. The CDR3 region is CASSEMAGDSTDTQYF. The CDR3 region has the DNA TGTGCCAGCAGTGAAATGGCGGGGGACAGCACAGATACGCAGTATTTT.

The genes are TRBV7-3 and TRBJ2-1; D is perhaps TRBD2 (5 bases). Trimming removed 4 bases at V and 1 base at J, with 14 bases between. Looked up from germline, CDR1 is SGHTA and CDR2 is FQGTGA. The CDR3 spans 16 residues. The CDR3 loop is CASSSTDSRSYNEQFF. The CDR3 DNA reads TGTGCCAGCAGCTCCACGGACTCACGTTCCTACAATGAGCAGTTCTTC.

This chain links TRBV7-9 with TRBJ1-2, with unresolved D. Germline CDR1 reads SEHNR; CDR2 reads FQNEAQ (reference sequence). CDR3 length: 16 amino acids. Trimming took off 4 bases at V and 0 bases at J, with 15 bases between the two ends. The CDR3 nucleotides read TGTGCCAGCAGCTCTCCGGGAACGGAAGCTAACTATGGCTACACCTTC. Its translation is CASSSPGTEANYGYTF.

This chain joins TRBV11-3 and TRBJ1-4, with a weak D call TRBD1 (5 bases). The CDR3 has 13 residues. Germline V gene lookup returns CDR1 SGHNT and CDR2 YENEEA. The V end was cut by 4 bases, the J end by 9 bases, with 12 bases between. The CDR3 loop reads CASSYPRGKKLFF. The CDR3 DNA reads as TGTGCCAGCAGCTACCCTCGGGGGAAAAAACTGTTTTTT. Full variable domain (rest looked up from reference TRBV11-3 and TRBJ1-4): EAGVVQSPRYKIIEKKQPVAFWCNPISGHNTLYWYLQNLGQGPELLIRYENEEAVDDSQLPKDRFSAERLKGVDSTLKIQPAELGDSAVYLCASSYPRGKKLFFGSGTQLSVL.

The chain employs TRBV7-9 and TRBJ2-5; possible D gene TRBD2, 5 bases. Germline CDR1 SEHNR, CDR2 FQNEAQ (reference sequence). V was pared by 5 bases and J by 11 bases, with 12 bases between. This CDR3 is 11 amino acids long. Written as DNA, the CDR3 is TGTGCCAGCAGCCCGGACTCGGGGCAGTACTTC. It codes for CASSPDSGQYF.

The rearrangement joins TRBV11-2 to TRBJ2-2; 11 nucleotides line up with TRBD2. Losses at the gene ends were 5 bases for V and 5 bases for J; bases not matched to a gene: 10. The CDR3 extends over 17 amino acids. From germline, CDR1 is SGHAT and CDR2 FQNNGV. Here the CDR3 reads CASSRILAGGGTGELFF. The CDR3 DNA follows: TGTGCCAGCAGCCGCATCCTAGCGGGGGGAGGGACCGGGGAGCTGTTTTTT.

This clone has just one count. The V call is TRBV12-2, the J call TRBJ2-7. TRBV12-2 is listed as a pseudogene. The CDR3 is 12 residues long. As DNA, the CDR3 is TGTGCAAGTCGCTTGGTATCCTACGAGCAGTACGTC. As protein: CASRLVSYEQYV.

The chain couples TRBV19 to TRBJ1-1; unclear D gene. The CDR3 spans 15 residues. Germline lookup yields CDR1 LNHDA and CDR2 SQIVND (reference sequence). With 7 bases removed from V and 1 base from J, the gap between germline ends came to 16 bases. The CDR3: CASTQPGRANTEAFF. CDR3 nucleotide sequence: TGTGCCAGTACCCAACCCGGGAGGGCGAACACTGAAGCTTTCTTT.

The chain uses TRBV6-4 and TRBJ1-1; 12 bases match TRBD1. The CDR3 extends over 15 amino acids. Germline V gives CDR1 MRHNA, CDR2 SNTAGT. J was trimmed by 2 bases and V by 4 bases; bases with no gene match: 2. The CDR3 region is CASSVGTGGNTEAFF. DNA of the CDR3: TGTGCCAGCAGTGTGGGGACAGGGGGCAACACTGAAGCTTTCTTT.

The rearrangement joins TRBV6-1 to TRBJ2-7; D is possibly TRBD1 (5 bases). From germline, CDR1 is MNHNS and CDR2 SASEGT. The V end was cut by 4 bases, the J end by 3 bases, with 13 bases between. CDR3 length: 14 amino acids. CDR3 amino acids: CASSANLGVYEQYF. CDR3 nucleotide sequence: TGTGCCAGCAGTGCTAACTTAGGGGTCTACGAGCAGTACTTC.

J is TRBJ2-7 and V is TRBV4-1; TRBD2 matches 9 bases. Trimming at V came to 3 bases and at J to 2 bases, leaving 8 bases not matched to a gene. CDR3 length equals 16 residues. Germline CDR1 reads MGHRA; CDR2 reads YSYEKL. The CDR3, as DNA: TGCGCCAGCAGCCATGCCTCCGGGACTAGCACCTACGAGCAGTACTTC. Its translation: CASSHASGTSTYEQYF.

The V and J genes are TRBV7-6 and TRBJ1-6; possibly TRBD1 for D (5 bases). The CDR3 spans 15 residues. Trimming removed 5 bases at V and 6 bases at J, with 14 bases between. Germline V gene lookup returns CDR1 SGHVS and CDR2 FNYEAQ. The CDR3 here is CASSQDPGPNSPLHF. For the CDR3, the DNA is TGTGCCAGCAGCCAGGACCCGGGGCCTAATTCACCCCTCCACTTT.

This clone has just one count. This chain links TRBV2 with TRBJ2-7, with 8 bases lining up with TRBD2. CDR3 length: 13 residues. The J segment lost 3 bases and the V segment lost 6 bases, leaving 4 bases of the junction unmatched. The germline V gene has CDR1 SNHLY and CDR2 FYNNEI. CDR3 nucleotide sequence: TGTGCCAGCAGCGCGGGGGGCCACTACGAGCAGTACTTC. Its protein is CASSAGGHYEQYF.

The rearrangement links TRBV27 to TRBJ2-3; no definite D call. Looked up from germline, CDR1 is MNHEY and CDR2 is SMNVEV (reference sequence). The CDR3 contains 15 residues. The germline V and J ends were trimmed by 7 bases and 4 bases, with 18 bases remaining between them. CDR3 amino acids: CASTHLSLPPDTQYF. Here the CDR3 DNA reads TGTGCCAGCACCCACCTGTCGTTGCCCCCAGATACGCAGTATTTT.

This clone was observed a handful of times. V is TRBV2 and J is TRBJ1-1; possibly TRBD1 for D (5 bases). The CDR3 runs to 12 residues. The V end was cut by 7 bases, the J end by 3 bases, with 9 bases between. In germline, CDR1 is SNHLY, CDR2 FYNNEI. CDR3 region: CASTVRDTEAFF. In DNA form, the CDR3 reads TGTGCCAGCACTGTCAGGGACACTGAAGCTTTCTTT.

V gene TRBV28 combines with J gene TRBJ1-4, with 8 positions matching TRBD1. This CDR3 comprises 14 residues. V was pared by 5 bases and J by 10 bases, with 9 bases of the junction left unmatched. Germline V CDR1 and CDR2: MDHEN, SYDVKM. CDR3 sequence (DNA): TGTGCCAGCAGTCAGACAGGGGAGGGAGGAAAACTGTTTTTT. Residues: CASSQTGEGGKLFF.

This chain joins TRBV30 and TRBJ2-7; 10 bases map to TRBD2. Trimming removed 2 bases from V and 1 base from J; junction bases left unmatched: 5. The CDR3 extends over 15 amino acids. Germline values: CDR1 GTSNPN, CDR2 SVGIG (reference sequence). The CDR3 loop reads CAWSPTSGSSYEQYF. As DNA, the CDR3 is TGTGCCTGGAGTCCGACTAGCGGGTCTTCCTACGAGCAGTACTTC. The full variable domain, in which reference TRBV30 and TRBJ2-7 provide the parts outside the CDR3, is SQTIHQWPATLVQPVGSPLSLECTVEGTSNPNLYWYRQAAGRGLQLLFYSVGIGQISSEVPQNLSASRPQDRQFILSSKKLLLSDSGFYLCAWSPTSGSSYEQYFGPGTRLTVT.

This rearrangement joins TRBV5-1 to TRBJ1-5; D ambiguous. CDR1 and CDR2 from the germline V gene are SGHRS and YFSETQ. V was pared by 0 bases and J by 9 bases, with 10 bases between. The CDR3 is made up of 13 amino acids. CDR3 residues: CASSLVPDRPQHF. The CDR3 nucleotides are TGCGCCAGCAGCTTGGTACCCGACCGGCCCCAGCATTTT.

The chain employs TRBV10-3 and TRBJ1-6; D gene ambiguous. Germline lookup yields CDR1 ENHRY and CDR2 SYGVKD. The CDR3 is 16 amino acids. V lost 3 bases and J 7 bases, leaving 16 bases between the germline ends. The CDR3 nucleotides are TGTGCCATCAGTGATCTGGCCGTGGAACTGAATTCACCCCTCCACTTT. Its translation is CAISDLAVELNSPLHF.

The CDR3 here is CASSQRQGAYPQHF. In nucleotides, the CDR3 is TGCGCCAGCAGCCAAAGACAGGGGGCGTATCCCCAGCATTTT. The rearrangement links TRBV4-1 to TRBJ1-5; the match to TRBD1 covers 10 bases. The CDR3 totals 14 residues. With V trimmed by 2 bases and J by 10 bases, 5 bases remained unmatched. Per germline, CDR1 MGHRA and CDR2 YSYEKL.

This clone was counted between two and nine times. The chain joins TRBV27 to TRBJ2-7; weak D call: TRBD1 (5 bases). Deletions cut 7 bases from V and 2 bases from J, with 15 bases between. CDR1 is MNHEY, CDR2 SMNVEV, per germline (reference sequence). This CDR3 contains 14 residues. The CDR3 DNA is TGTGCCAGCAAGATCAGGGCGACGACCTACGAGCAGTACTTC. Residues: CASKIRATTYEQYF.

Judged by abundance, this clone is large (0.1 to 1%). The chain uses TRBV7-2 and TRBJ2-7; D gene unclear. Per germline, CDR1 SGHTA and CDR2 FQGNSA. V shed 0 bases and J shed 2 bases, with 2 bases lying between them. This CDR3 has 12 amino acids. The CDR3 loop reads CASSLATYEQYV. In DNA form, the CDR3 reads TGTGCCAGCAGCTTAGCGACCTACGAGCAGTACGTC.

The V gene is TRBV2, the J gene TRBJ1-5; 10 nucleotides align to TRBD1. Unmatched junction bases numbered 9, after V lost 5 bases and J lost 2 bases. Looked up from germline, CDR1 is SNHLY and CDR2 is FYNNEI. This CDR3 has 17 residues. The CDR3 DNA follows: TGTGCCAGCAGTTTTTCCGGGACAGGGGAACGCAATCAGCCCCAGCATTTT. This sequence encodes CASSFSGTGERNQPQHF.